What follows is one T cell receptor (beta chain) and its context. The germline CDR1 and CDR2 sequences are MRHNA and SNTAGT. The trim removed 10 bases at V and 4 bases at J, leaving 15 bases unmatched. This CDR3 has 16 amino acids. The data were taken from a study of blood T cell repertoires in COVID-19. Study-level background: Acute-phase and convalescent COVID-19 samples originated in the United States, Italy and Spain. T cells, B-cell-depleted T cells, or PBMCs provided the cDNA or gDNA that served as material.

Sequenced by immunoSEQ multiplex PCR; TCRdb stores in-frame clones only, minus some. Among 70,000 to 75,000 clones listed, roughly 83% were seen once. Sequenced: peripheral blood. The rearrangement links TRBV6-4 to TRBJ1-1; 10 nucleotides line up with TRBD1. The receptor comes from an older man with acute or convalescent COVID-19. The CDR3 nucleotides are TGTGCCACCTCCCCACCCAAAGACAGGGGGCTCACTGAAGCTTTCTTT. Translating gives CATSPPKDRGLTEAFF.